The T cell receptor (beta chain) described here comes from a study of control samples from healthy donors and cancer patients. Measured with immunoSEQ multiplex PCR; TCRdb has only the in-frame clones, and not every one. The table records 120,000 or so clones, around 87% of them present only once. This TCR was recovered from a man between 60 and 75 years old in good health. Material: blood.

The CDR3 region is CASSLVLAGGAGGELFF. The CDR3 DNA sequence: TGCGCCAGCAGCTTGGTTTTAGCAGGGGGCGCTGGCGGGGAGCTGTTTTTT. The rearrangement links TRBV5-1 to TRBJ2-2, with 8 nucleotides matching TRBD1. Germline V lookup: CDR1 SGHRS, CDR2 YFSETQ. The CDR3 covers 17 residues. After removal of 0 bases from V and 7 bases from J, the junction contained 11 bases not matched to a gene.